The following is a T cell receptor (beta chain) sequence with its context. The data were obtained in a study of technical replicates of blood from several donors. Data came from immunoSEQ multiplex PCR; TCRdb stores just in-frame clones and leaves some out. This table has under 15,000 clones, approximately 93% appearing once. Germline values: CDR1 LGHNA, CDR2 YNFKEQ. Germline trimming cut 1 base from V and 5 bases from J; bases unmatched to any gene: 3. CDR3 length: 14 amino acids. The receptor was isolated from a human donor in good health. V gene TRBV4-2 combines with J gene TRBJ2-7; the match to TRBD1 covers 9 bases. Material for sequencing was PBMCs. The CDR3 protein is CASSQGQGGHEQYF. The CDR3, as DNA: TGTGCCAGCAGCCAAGGACAGGGGGGCCACGAGCAGTACTTC.